This TCR beta chain is from a study of graft-versus-host responses after intestinal transplantation. Study-wide points: Those patients showing graft-donor T cell macrochimerism displayed high graft-versus-host to host-versus-graft clonal ratios in allografts.

The table came from immunoSEQ multiplex PCR; TCRdb's copy has only in-frame clones and leaves some out. Here the sample spans over 60,000 clones, 80% to 95% being singletons. The V and J ends lost 3 bases and 4 bases, in that order; junction bases with no gene match: 7. CDR3 length equals 17 residues. Germline V gene sequence: CDR1 SNHLY, CDR2 FYNNEI. Notes on this clone: Antigen unknown.

This clonotype was obtained from a human patient who received an intestinal transplant, so some T cells may come from the graft donor. Sequencing used bone marrow, obtained around 730 days after intestinal transplantation. This sequence joins TRBV2 and TRBJ2-2; 11 nucleotides align to TRBD2. The CDR3 spells CASSDLAGGVFTGELFF. The CDR3 DNA reads as TGTGCCAGCAGTGATCTAGCGGGGGGCGTCTTCACCGGGGAGCTGTTTTTT.